This paragraph reports one T cell receptor beta chain. Its antigen is still unknown. This specimen belongs to a study of cytotoxic CD8 clonotypes in ibrutinib-treated CLL. This CDR3 has 19 residues. Germline loops: CDR1 SQVTM, CDR2 ANQGSEA. V lost 1 base and J lost 0, with 24 bases in between. The assay was immunoSEQ multiplex PCR, and TCRdb's table has in-frame clones only and misses some. This table has about 50,000 clones, approximately 50% appearing once. Study results and caveats: Treatment saw public clonotypes, which were uncommon, either contract or stay stable.

This TCR derives from a human donor with chronic lymphocytic leukemia. The chain combines TRBV29-1 with TRBJ1-1, with D tentatively TRBD1 (6 bases). The sequences come from PBMCs, collected after 12 months of ibrutinib treatment. The CDR3 spells CSVEGRGLTGILMNTEAFF. In nucleotides, the CDR3 is TGCAGCGTTGAAGGCAGGGGCCTAACAGGGATTCTAATGAACACTGAAGCTTTCTTT.